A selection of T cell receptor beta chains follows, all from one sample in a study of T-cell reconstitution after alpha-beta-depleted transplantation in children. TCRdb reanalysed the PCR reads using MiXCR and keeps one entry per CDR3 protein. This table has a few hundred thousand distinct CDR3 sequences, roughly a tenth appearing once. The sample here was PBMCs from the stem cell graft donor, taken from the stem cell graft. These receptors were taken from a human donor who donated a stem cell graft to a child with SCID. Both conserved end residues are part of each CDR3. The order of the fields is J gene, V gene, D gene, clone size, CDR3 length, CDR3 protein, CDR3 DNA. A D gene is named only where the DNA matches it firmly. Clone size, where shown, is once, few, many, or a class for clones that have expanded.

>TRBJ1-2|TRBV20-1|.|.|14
CSARDPGRGTGYTF
TGCAGTGCTAGAGATCCGGGGAGGGGGACTGGCTACACCTTC
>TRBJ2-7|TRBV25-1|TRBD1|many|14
CASSDSGGSYEQYF
TGTGCCAGCAGTGATTCAGGGGGCTCCTACGAGCAGTACTTC
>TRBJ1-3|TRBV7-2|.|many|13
CASSPLFGNTIYF
TGTGCCAGCAGCCCCCTTTTTGGAAACACCATATATTTT
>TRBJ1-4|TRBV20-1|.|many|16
CSARDRSGFGTEKLFF
TGCAGTGCTAGAGATCGATCCGGATTCGGGACGGAAAAACTGTTTTTT
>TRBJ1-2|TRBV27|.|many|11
CASSPLWGYTF
TGTGCCAGCAGCCCTTTATGGGGCTACACCTTC
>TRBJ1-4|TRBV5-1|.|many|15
CASSPDSFQLEKLFF
TGCGCCAGCAGCCCGGACAGTTTTCAACTTGAAAAACTGTTTTTT
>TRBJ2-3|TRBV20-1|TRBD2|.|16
CSARDRLAGTTDTQYF
TGCAGTGCTAGAGATCGGTTAGCGGGGACCACAGATACGCAGTATTTT
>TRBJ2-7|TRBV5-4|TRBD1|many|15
CASSLAQGTRYEQYF
TGTGCCAGCAGCTTGGCACAGGGGACCAGGTACGAGCAGTACTTC
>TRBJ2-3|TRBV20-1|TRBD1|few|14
CSARTLTGVDTQYF
TGCAGTGCCCGGACTCTGACAGGGGTCGATACGCAGTATTTT
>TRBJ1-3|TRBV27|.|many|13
CASSSHNGNTIYF
TGTGCCAGCAGCTCACATAATGGAAACACCATATATTTT
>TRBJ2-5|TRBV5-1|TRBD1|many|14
CASSPRTGDQTQYF
TGCGCCAGCAGCCCACGGACAGGGGATCAGACCCAGTACTTC
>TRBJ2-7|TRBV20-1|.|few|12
CSAREFPYEQYF
TGCAGTGCTAGAGAATTCCCCTACGAGCAGTACTTC
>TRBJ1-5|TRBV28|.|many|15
CASCRGMGSNQPQHF
TGTGCCAGCTGTCGAGGCATGGGGAGCAATCAGCCCCAGCATTTT
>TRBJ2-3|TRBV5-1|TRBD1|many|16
CASSLAGTGSRNTQYF
TGCGCCAGCAGCTTGGCAGGGACAGGTTCCCGGAATACGCAGTATTTT
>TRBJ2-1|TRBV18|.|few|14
CASSPVARGREQFF
TGTGCCAGCTCACCGGTGGCCCGGGGCAGGGAGCAGTTCTTC
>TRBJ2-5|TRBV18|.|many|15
CASSPGVRLQETQYF
TGTGCCAGCTCACCAGGCGTGCGGCTTCAAGAGACCCAGTACTTC
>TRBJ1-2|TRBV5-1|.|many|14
CASSFPGVSVGYTF
TGCGCCAGCAGCTTCCCCGGTGTCAGTGTTGGCTACACCTTC
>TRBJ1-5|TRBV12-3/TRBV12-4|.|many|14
CASTSRGSNQPQHF
TGTGCCAGCACCTCCAGGGGTTCGAATCAGCCCCAGCATTTT
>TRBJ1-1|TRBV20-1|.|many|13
CSAPTGVEHGAFF
TGCAGTGCTCCTACGGGGGTGGAACACGGGGCTTTCTTT
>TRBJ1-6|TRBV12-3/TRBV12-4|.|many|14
CASSKEGGGSPLHF
TGTGCCAGCAGTAAAGAGGGGGGTGGTTCACCCCTCCACTTT
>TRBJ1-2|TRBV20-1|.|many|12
CSARTDNYGYTF
TGCAGTGCTAGAACCGATAACTATGGCTACACCTTC
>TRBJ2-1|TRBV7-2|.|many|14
CASSFRGTYNEQFF
TGTGCCAGCAGCTTTCGGGGGACCTACAATGAGCAGTTCTTC
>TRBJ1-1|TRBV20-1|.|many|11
CSARGSSGTFF
TGCAGTGCTAGAGGTTCCTCCGGGACTTTCTTT
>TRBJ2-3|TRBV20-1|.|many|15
CSARDPRVSTDTQYF
TGCAGTGCTAGAGATCCGAGGGTTTCAACAGATACGCAGTATTTT
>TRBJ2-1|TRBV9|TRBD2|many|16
CASSVLADRSYNEQFF
TGTGCCAGCAGCGTCCTAGCGGATCGCTCCTACAATGAGCAGTTCTTC
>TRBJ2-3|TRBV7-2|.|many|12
CASSSITDTQYF
TGTGCCAGCAGCTCTATAACAGATACGCAGTATTTT
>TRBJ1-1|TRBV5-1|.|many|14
CASSSAYGAAEAFF
TGCGCCAGCAGCTCGGCCTATGGGGCCGCAGAAGCTTTCTTT
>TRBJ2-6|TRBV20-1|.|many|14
CSARAIEGANVLTF
TGCAGTGCTAGAGCCATAGAGGGGGCCAACGTCCTGACTTTC
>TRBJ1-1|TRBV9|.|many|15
CASSVGSGSDTEAFF
TGTGCCAGCAGCGTAGGGTCTGGGTCGGACACTGAAGCTTTCTTT
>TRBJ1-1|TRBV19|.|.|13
CASREQGITEAFF
TGTGCCAGTAGGGAACAGGGTATCACTGAAGCTTTCTTT
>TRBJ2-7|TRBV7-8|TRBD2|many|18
CASSLALGTSGVTYEQYF
TGTGCCAGCAGCTTAGCGCTTGGGACTAGCGGGGTAACCTACGAGCAGTACTTC
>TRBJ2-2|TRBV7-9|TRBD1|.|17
CASSPWLGQGRTGELFF
TGTGCCAGCAGCCCATGGTTGGGACAGGGGAGAACCGGGGAGCTGTTTTTT
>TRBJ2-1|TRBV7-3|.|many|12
CASSSTGNEQFF
TGTGCCAGCAGCTCCACAGGGAATGAGCAGTTCTTC
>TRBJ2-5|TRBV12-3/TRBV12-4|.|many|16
CASSLSGTPSREAQYF
TGTGCCAGCAGTTTATCCGGGACACCGTCCCGGGAGGCCCAGTACTTC
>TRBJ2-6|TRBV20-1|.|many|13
CSAPEGGSNVLTF
TGCAGTGCACCAGAGGGGGGGTCCAACGTCCTGACTTTC
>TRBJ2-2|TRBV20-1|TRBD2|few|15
CSARGIAGNTGELFF
TGCAGTGCTAGAGGAATAGCGGGGAACACCGGGGAGCTGTTTTTT
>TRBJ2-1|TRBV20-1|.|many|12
CSARPRGNEQFF
TGCAGTGCTAGGCCCCGGGGCAATGAGCAGTTCTTC
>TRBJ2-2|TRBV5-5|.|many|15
CASSLDGWNTGELFF
TGTGCCAGCAGCTTGGACGGCTGGAACACCGGGGAGCTGTTTTTT
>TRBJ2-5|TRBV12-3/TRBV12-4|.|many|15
CASSLGESYQETQYF
TGTGCCAGCAGTTTAGGTGAATCCTACCAAGAGACCCAGTACTTC
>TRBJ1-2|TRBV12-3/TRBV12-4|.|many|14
CASSPQGRNYGYTF
TGTGCCAGCAGTCCACAGGGTCGAAACTATGGCTACACCTTC
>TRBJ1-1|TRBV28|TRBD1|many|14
CASSTQGGNTEAFF
TGTGCCAGCAGTACCCAGGGGGGGAACACTGAAGCTTTCTTT
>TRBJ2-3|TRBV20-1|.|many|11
CSAREQETQYF
TGCAGTGCTAGAGAGCAGGAGACGCAGTATTTT
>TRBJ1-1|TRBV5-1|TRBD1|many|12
CASSFSTGKAFF
TGCGCCAGCAGCTTTTCGACAGGGAAAGCTTTCTTT
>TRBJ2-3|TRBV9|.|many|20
CASSSTGATTVRASTDTQYF
TGTGCCAGCAGCTCTACGGGAGCCACTACCGTTCGGGCAAGCACAGATACGCAGTATTTT
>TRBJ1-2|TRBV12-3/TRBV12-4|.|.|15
CASSIGVRANYGYTF
TGTGCCAGCAGTATCGGGGTTCGGGCTAACTATGGCTACACCTTC
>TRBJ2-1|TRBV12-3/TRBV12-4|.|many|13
CASSLGSYNEQFF
TGCGCCAGCAGCTTGGGGTCCTACAATGAGCAGTTCTTC
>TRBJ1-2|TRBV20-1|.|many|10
CSVGGNGYTF
TGCAGTGTGGGGGGGAATGGCTACACCTTC
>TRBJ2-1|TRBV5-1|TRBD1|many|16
CASSQKNQGAGDEQFF
TGCGCCAGCAGCCAGAAAAACCAGGGGGCAGGCGATGAGCAGTTCTTC
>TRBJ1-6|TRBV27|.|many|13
CASSLLSGGPLHF
TGTGCCAGCAGTTTATTGTCTGGGGGTCCCCTCCACTTT
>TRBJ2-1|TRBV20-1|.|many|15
CSARRGAGGHNEQFF
TGCAGTGCTAGACGGGGGGCAGGGGGACACAATGAGCAGTTCTTC
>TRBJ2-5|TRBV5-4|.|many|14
CASSLEASQETQYF
TGTGCCAGCAGCTTGGAGGCCAGCCAAGAGACCCAGTACTTC
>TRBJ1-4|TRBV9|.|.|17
CASSVGEGQATNEKLFF
TGTGCCAGCAGCGTAGGAGAGGGGCAGGCAACTAATGAAAAACTGTTTTTT
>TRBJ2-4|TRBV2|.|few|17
CASSPADSSIPKNIQYF
TGTGCCAGCAGTCCGGCAGACAGTAGTATCCCCAAAAACATTCAGTACTTC
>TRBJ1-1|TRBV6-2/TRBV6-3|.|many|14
CASSYLTANTEAFF
TGTGCCAGCAGTTATTTGACAGCGAACACTGAAGCTTTCTTT
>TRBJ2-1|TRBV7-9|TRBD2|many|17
CASSLRSGRTSYNEQFF
TGTGCCAGCAGCTTACGTTCGGGCCGGACTAGCTACAATGAGCAGTTCTTC
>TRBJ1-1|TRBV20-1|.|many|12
CSGVGQNTEAFF
TGCAGTGGGGTTGGACAGAACACTGAAGCTTTCTTT
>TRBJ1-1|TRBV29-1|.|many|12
CSVVDRNTEAFF
TGCAGCGTTGTGGACAGGAACACTGAAGCTTTCTTT
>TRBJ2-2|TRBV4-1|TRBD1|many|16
CASSQWGQGNTGELFF
TGCGCCAGCAGCCAATGGGGACAGGGAAACACCGGGGAGCTGTTTTTT